These T cell receptor beta chains were read from a single sample in a study of cytomegalovirus exposure and HLA in healthy donors. Profiling relied on immunoSEQ multiplex PCR, and the TCRdb table lists in-frame clones only, not all of them. The table lists 77,000 or so clones, about 71% of them singletons. The sequenced material came from PBMCs. The receptors were sampled from a woman aged 40 to 55 in good health and CMV-seronegative. The conserved cysteine and the conserved F or W are not part of the CDR3 here. The order of the fields is V gene, J gene, CDR3 protein.

TRBV5-1	TRBJ1-5	ASSSGQSNQPQH
TRBV7-9	TRBJ1-5	ASSRQGSGNQPQH
TRBV7-3	TRBJ2-2	ASSLMASGGPNTGELF
TRBV30	TRBJ2-1	AWSRKVSGGTEQF
TRBV7-3	TRBJ2-1	ASSLSGAGAHNEQF
TRBV29-1	TRBJ2-3	SVDLRGPTDTQY
TRBV11-1	TRBJ2-3	ASSSRTSGDTDTQY
TRBV5-6	TRBJ1-6	ASSLQGAVSPLH
TRBV9	TRBJ2-7	ASSSTLQGVDEQY
TRBV6-1	TRBJ2-7	ASRGSGTKFFEQY
TRBV7-9	TRBJ2-1	ASSPRPTSRIKNEQF
TRBV5-6	TRBJ2-1	ASSLSLYNEQF
TRBV18	TRBJ2-1	ASSPNGQGAGDEQF
TRBV7-8	TRBJ2-5	ASSKTGGGQETQY
TRBV2	TRBJ1-2	ASSEGQGIRGYT
TRBV5-1	TRBJ2-7	ASSRPTGYEQY
TRBV5-6	TRBJ1-2	ASNPGTGGSYNYGYT
TRBV30	TRBJ1-4	AWSGLTEEKLF
TRBV7-3	TRBJ1-6	ASSPRGGANSPLH
TRBV4-2	TRBJ2-1	ASSQAGGTYNEQF
TRBV19	TRBJ1-5	ASRLDRFSNQPQH
TRBV4-3	TRBJ2-7	ASSQDEKYEQY
TRBV5-5	TRBJ2-3	ASSRVGTDTQY
TRBV11-2	TRBJ1-2	ASSFTGNYGYT
TRBV6-5	TRBJ2-6	ASSYTDSGANVLT
TRBV5-1	TRBJ1-3	ASGGGSGNTIY
TRBV10-1	TRBJ2-3	ASSESVTDTQY
TRBV6-1	TRBJ1-2	ASKLAGTSNYGYT
TRBV7-8	TRBJ2-5	ASSPGLAGGETQY
TRBV5-6	TRBJ2-2	ASSFSIRRNTGELF
TRBV2	TRBJ2-2	ASKATRSSNTGELF
TRBV7-9	TRBJ1-2	ASSLGGGGGYT
TRBV15	TRBJ1-4	ATSRDGGRGFEKLF
TRBV9	TRBJ2-7	ASSTGTGGPYEQY
TRBV29-1	TRBJ1-1	SGTGVGNTEAF
TRBV19	TRBJ2-1	ASRLAGGPYNEQF
TRBV10-2	TRBJ1-5	ASSQQGRQPQH